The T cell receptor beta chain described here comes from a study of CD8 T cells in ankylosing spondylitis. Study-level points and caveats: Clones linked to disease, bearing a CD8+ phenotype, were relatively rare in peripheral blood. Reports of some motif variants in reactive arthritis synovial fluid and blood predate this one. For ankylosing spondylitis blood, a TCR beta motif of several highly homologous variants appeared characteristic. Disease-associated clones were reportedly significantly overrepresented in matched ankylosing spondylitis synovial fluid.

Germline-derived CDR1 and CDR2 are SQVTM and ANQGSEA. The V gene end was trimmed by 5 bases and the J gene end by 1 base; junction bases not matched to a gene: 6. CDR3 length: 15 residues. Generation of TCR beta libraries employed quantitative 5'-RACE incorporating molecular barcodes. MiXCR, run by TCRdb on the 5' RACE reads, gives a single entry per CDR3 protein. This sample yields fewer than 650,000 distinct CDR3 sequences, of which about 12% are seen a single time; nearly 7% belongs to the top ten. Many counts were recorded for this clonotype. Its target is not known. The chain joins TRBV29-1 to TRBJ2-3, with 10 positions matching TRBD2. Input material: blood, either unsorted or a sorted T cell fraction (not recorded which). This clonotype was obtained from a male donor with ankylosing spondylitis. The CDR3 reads CSVQPAGGGTDTQYF. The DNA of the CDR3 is TGCAGCGTTCAACCAGCGGGAGGGGGCACAGATACGCAGTATTTT.